This T cell receptor beta chain derives from a study of cytomegalovirus exposure and HLA in healthy donors. Overall study findings and caveats: Earlier results showed most TCR beta V segments being productive about 90% or about 30% of the time. The classifier was said to identify cytomegalovirus status with high specificity and sensitivity. CMV serostatus was the only immune exposure information that was available.

PCR primers comprised 60 Vbeta and 13 Jbeta primers. TCRdb's table, derived via immunoSEQ multiplex PCR, lists solely in-frame clones and lacks some. The table shows some 120,000 clones, with 75% to 85% occurring only once. For this clone: Its antigen is not identified.

CDR1 and CDR2 from the germline V gene are SGHRS and YFSETQ. Trimming left V 4 bases short and J 7 bases short, with 11 bases between. The CDR3 is 13 residues long. The chain uses TRBV5-1 and TRBJ2-2; D not certain. The sample comprised PBMCs. The sequence was obtained from a man younger than 35 in good health and CMV-seronegative. Here the CDR3 reads CASSPLPLGELFF. The CDR3 DNA reads as TGCGCCAGCAGCCCCCTTCCCCTCGGGGAGCTGTTTTTT.